These 13 T cell receptor beta chains came from one sample sequenced in a study of human T cells and chemical hapten exposure (dated by TCRdb to about 2021). Read against the paper, the sample's time point label means: pre-sensitization, week 0. This sample's treatment or condition label indicates: therapeutic diphenylcyclopropenone sensitization with weekly scalp DPC. The protocol used for the library was RACE. Sequenced on a NextSeq 500. In TCRdb, the public reads were trimmed at Q25 with fastp and aligned with MiXCR, with productive beta chains retained. One record per CDR3 amino acid sequence lists the most common genes and DNA. The sample yields tens of thousands of distinct CDR3 sequences; about 11% were counted once. Approximately 5.9% of the sample rests with the top ten. The sample in question was whole blood, obtained in connection with sensitization to the hapten diphenylcyclopropenone (DPC). The receptor set was obtained from a man younger than 40 with alopecia areata. Some clones in this sample may be carry-over from other donors' samples.

V and J are TRBV28 and TRBJ2-4, with a possible D match to TRBD1 (6 bases). V was shortened by 6 bases and J by 6 bases, with 9 bases between the two germline ends. The CDR3 consists of 12 residues. CDR1 and CDR2 (germline): MDHEN, SYDVKM. The CDR3 bases are TGTGCCAGCAGGGTCAGGGGAAACATTCAGTACTTC. This gives the protein CASRVRGNIQYF.

This clonotype was seen many times. The chain couples TRBV11-3 to TRBJ2-5, with D hard to call. This CDR3 spans 14 amino acids. The germline V gene has CDR1 SGHNT and CDR2 YENEEA. V shed 5 bases and J shed 4 bases, with 14 bases lying between them. The CDR3 coding sequence is TGTGCCAGCAGCGAGAGGCCGGTCGGAGAGACCCAGTACTTC. Translation: CASSERPVGETQYF.

This clonotype was seen many times. This rearrangement joins TRBV5-1 to TRBJ2-7, with 9 positions matching TRBD2. From germline, CDR1 is SGHRS and CDR2 YFSETQ. This CDR3 is 16 amino acids long. Trimming took 0 bases from V and 0 from J; bases not matched to a gene: 4. CDR3 nucleotides: TGCGCCAGCAGCTTGGACGGACTAGCGCACTCCTACGAGCAGTACGTC. Translation: CASSLDGLAHSYEQYV.

This clonotype was seen a few times. V is TRBV7-8 and J is TRBJ1-5; 7 positions agree with TRBD1. J lost 4 bases, V lost 4 bases, and 10 bases had no gene match. The CDR3 is 16 residues long. Germline V lookup: CDR1 SGHVS, CDR2 FQNEAQ. In nucleotides, the CDR3 is TGTGCCAGCAGCTCAGGACAGGCCCGAGGTAATCAGCCCCAGCATTTT. Protein: CASSSGQARGNQPQHF.

In this sample, this clonotype turned up many times. CDR3 nucleotides: TGTGCCAGCAGCTTAGAGGGAGGGCAGAAATACGAGCAGTACTTC. Amino acids: CASSLEGGQKYEQYF. The chain couples TRBV13 to TRBJ2-7, with 7 bases lining up with TRBD2. V was clipped by 1 base and J by 4 bases; unmatched bases: 7. The CDR3 length is 15 residues. Germline CDR1 is PRHDT and CDR2 is FYEKMQ (reference sequence).

In this sample, this clonotype turned up many times. The J gene is TRBJ2-1, the V gene TRBV12-3 or TRBV12-4; possible D gene TRBD1, 9 bases. With 8 bases removed from V and 7 bases from J, the gap between germline ends came to 27 bases. The length of the CDR3 is 17 residues. CDR3 protein: CASHRGQGSGRGNEQFF. CDR3 coding DNA: TGTGCCAGCCACAGGGGGCAGGGGAGCGGGAGAGGGAATGAGCAGTTCTTC.

This clonotype has ten or more counts. The chain has TRBV27 and TRBJ2-1; 8 bases line up with TRBD1. Germline trimming cut 2 bases from V and 3 bases from J; bases unmatched to any gene: 6. Germline CDR1 MNHEY, CDR2 SMNVEV (reference sequence). The CDR3 extends over 16 amino acids. In nucleotides, the CDR3 is TGTGCCAGCAGTTTACCCCCAGGGGGCAACTACAATGAGCAGTTCTTC. This translates into CASSLPPGGNYNEQFF.

This clonotype was detected many times. The rearrangement uses TRBV20-1 and TRBJ1-5; a possible D gene is TRBD1 (6 bases). CDR1 is DFQATT and CDR2 is SNEGSKA in the germline V gene (reference sequence). V was shortened by 5 bases and J by 2 bases, with 10 bases between the two germline ends. The CDR3 is 13 residues long. CDR3: CSAGGAGNQPQHF. In DNA form, the CDR3 reads TGCAGTGCTGGGGGGGCCGGCAATCAGCCCCAGCATTTT.

In this sample, this clonotype turned up many times. The genes are TRBV3-1 and TRBJ1-3, with D possibly being TRBD1 (6 bases). Between the trimmed V and J ends, which lost 4 bases and 0 bases, there was a span of 13 bases. The CDR3 is 16 amino acids. Per the germline V gene, CDR1 is LGHDT and CDR2 is YNNKEL (reference sequence). CDR3 sequence: CASSRHGQTSGNTIYF. As DNA, the CDR3 is TGTGCCAGCAGCCGTCACGGACAGACCTCTGGAAACACCATATATTTT.

This clonotype appeared many times. J is TRBJ1-2 and V is TRBV18; D is unresolved. V was trimmed by 6 bases and J by 4 bases, leaving 12 bases between them. From germline, CDR1 is KGHSH and CDR2 LQKENI. The CDR3 has 13 residues. The CDR3 nucleotides are TGTGCCAGCTCCCCCCAGGAGAGCTATGGCTACACCTTC. Translated, it gives CASSPQESYGYTF.

Only a few counts were recorded for this clonotype. The chain links TRBV6-5 to TRBJ2-2; 7 nucleotides agree with TRBD2. The junction had 7 bases not matched to a gene; V was cut back by 3 bases and J by 0 bases. From germline, CDR1 is MNHEY and CDR2 SVGAGI. This CDR3 contains 17 residues. The CDR3 is CASSYAAGGANTGELFF. For the CDR3, the DNA is TGTGCCAGCAGTTATGCCGCTGGGGGGGCGAACACCGGGGAGCTGTTTTTT.

The chain has TRBV2 and TRBJ1-3; no clear D. V gave up 4 bases and J gave up 4 bases, with 14 bases separating them. This CDR3 comprises 15 residues. Germline CDR1 reads SNHLY; CDR2 reads FYNNEI. In DNA, the CDR3 is TGTGCCAGCAGTGCCCTACGGACCCCAGGAAACACCATATATTTT. Translation gives CASSALRTPGNTIYF. Full variable domain (outside the CDR3, taken from reference TRBV2 and TRBJ1-3): EPEVTQTPSHQVTQMGQEVILRCVPISNHLYFYWYRQILGQKVEFLVSFYNNEISEKSEIFDDQFSVERPDGSNFTLKIRSTKLEDSAMYFCASSALRTPGNTIYFGEGSWLTVV.

This chain joins TRBV5-1 and TRBJ1-4; D possibly corresponds to TRBD1 (5 bases). The ends were cut back, 2 bases at V and 4 bases at J, with 9 bases in the middle. Germline CDR1 and CDR2: SGHRS and YFSETQ. CDR3 length equals 14 residues. This chain's CDR3 is CASSFTTVNEKLFF. The CDR3 DNA sequence: TGCGCCAGCAGCTTTACGACAGTTAATGAAAAACTGTTTTTT. Variable domain in full (rest from reference TRBV5-1 and TRBJ1-4): KAGVTQTPRYLIKTRGQQVTLSCSPISGHRSVSWYQQTPGQGLQFLFEYFSETQRNKGNFPGRFSGRQFSNSRSEMNVSTLELGDSALYLCASSFTTVNEKLFFGSGTQLSVL.